This T cell receptor (beta chain) was profiled in a study of regulatory T cells in long-lasting Graves disease. Whole-study findings and limits: Persistent patients had more shared public clonotypes (around 3,000) than new patients (about 900). Analysis covered peripheral blood alone, not thyroid tissue.

The TCR beta library used iRepertoire HTBI primers with Arm-PCR amplification of CDR3. TCRdb called the multiplex PCR reads again in MiXCR, with one record for every CDR3 protein. Among about 530,000 distinct CDR3 sequences listed, about 16% were seen once. Time point indicated: newly diagnosed GD, antithyroid drugs for less than 3 months. Researchers made the TCR library from RNA that was extracted from PBMCs. This clonotype has a count of ten or more. Antigen unknown. Trimming pared 6 bases from V and 0 bases from J, leaving 17 bases between. Germline V CDR1 and CDR2: DFQATT, SNEGSKA (reference sequence). CDR3 length: 15 amino acids. This sample was shared with a second study, whose subject was T cells in Graves' hyperthyroidism and ophthalmopathy. This second study notes: In the first-round RT-PCR of the TCR CDR3, the HTBI primer set was used.

The sample in question was peripheral blood mononuclear cells (PBMCs), obtained at new diagnosis, from a patient treated with antithyroid drugs. This rearrangement joins TRBV20-1 to TRBJ1-1; the D gene is possibly TRBD1 (5 bases). The clonotype originates from a woman between 40 and 65 years old with Graves disease. CDR3 bases: TGCAGTGCCGGGTCTCCCAGGGAGATGAACACTGAAGCTTTCTTT. Amino acid sequence: CSAGSPREMNTEAFF.